One T cell receptor beta chain is described in this entry. This entry belongs to a study of control samples from healthy donors and cancer patients. The germline V gene has CDR1 SGHVS and CDR2 FQNEAQ. V shed 6 bases, J shed 3 bases, and the junction held 10 bases outside the gene matches. The CDR3 runs 15 residues. Libraries were prepared by immunoSEQ multiplex PCR; TCRdb keeps only in-frame clonotypes and omits some of them. The sample lists 100,000 or so clones, roughly 83% occurring once. Source material: blood. The sequence derives from a woman in her twenties or thirties in good health. The rearrangement uses TRBV7-8 and TRBJ1-2, with 7 bases aligning to TRBD1. CDR3 coding DNA: TGTGCCAGCAGTCCTACCCATACAGGGGACTATGGCTACACCTTC. Translation: CASSPTHTGDYGYTF.